The clone carrying this T cell receptor beta chain was found a few times. The V segment lost 10 bases and the J segment 2 bases; nucleotides outside the gene matches: 4. The CDR3 loop spans 13 amino acids. CDR1 MGHDK and CDR2 SYGVNS come from the germline V gene. The data stem from a study of identical twins. Unique molecular identifiers were present on the cDNA, which also gained a universal primer site by template switching. In TCRdb, the 5' RACE reads were re-called with MiXCR into one record per CDR3 protein. Among 500,000 to 600,000 distinct CDR3 sequences, under 25% were seen once, and the ten largest hold around 0.91%. This sample also belongs to another study, concerning T cells expressing NK-cell markers.

The clonotype originates from a woman aged 18 to 35 in good health. Sequences were obtained from CD4+ T cells sorted from blood. The chain has TRBV25-1 and TRBJ1-1; TRBD1 matches 10 bases. The CDR3 here is CATWDRGNTEAFF. DNA of the CDR3: TGTGCCACCTGGGACAGGGGAAACACTGAAGCTTTCTTT.